The next 17 T cell receptor beta chains were all read from a single sample in a study of blood T cell repertoires in COVID-19 (dated by TCRdb to 2018 to 2020). The library was produced with the immunoSEQ multiplex PCR assay. TCRdb holds this immuneACCESS table with in-frame rearrangements only. Some clones are missing; in checked studies, unresolved V genes explain under half, and the rest has no known cause. Present in this sample are fewer than 350,000 clones, roughly 90% of which were seen just once. 9% to 9.5% of the sample is taken by the ten largest. Source material: peripheral blood. All receptors come from a young man with active or convalescent COVID-19.

This chain connects TRBV19 to TRBJ1-5, with D perhaps TRBD1 (6 bases). The CDR3 runs to 16 residues. Deletions cut 6 bases from V and 5 bases from J, with 20 bases between. CDR1 and CDR2 from the germline V gene are LNHDA and SQIVND (reference sequence). This CDR3 is CASRSAGTFFHQPQHF. The DNA for the CDR3 is TGTGCCAGTAGGTCAGCAGGGACATTTTTTCATCAGCCCCAGCATTTT.

The rearrangement joins TRBV11-2 to TRBJ2-4; D remains unclear. This CDR3 contains 15 residues. Trimming stripped 3 bases from V and 0 bases from J, with 9 bases between. Per the germline V gene, CDR1 is SGHAT and CDR2 is FQNNGV. The CDR3 is CASSFQDTAKNIQYF. CDR3 sequence (DNA): TGTGCCAGCAGCTTCCAAGACACAGCCAAAAACATTCAGTACTTC.

The J gene is TRBJ1-2, the V gene TRBV6-5; 9 bases are a match to TRBD1. With 0 bases clipped from V and 5 bases from J, the junction kept 4 bases outside the gene matches. Germline V gene data show CDR1 as MNHEY and CDR2 as SVGAGI. The CDR3 consists of 15 residues. CDR3 nucleotides: TGTGCCAGCAGTTACTCGGGACAGGGTTGGTATGGCTACACCTTC. Its translation: CASSYSGQGWYGYTF.

This chain links TRBV7-3 with TRBJ1-1; no clear D gene. V gave up 1 base and J gave up 1 base, with 7 bases separating them. Germline CDR1 is SGHTA and CDR2 is FQGTGA. The CDR3 runs 14 residues. The CDR3: CASSLIAENTEAFF. In DNA form, the CDR3 reads TGTGCCAGCAGCTTAATTGCAGAGAACACTGAAGCTTTCTTT.

Written as DNA, the CDR3 is TGTGCCAGTAGTATATCCTTCCAGCGGAAGGGCTACACCTTC. Amino acid sequence: CASSISFQRKGYTF. The gene calls are TRBV19 and TRBJ1-2; D is uncertain. Germline V lookup: CDR1 LNHDA, CDR2 SQIVND (reference sequence). This CDR3 is built from 14 residues. Trimming shortened V by 2 bases and J by 8 bases, and 15 bases separated the two germline ends.

Comments on this clone: This same CDR3 is encoded by further DNA sequences in the sample. The chain is built from TRBV9 and TRBJ2-1; no reliable D call. The CDR3 is 13 amino acids. V lost 4 bases, J lost 3 bases, and 8 bases lay in between. Germline CDR1 and CDR2: SGDLS and YYNGEE. The CDR3 DNA reads as TGTGCCAGCAGCCCCCGCAGCTACAATGAGCAGTTCTTC. Translating it yields CASSPRSYNEQFF. Variable domain in full (rest from reference TRBV9 and TRBJ2-1): DSGVTQTPKHLITATGQRVTLRCSPRSGDLSVYWYQQSLDQGLQFLIQYYNGEERAKGNILERFSAQQFPDLHSELNLSSLELGDSALYFCASSPRSYNEQFFGPGTRLTVL.

The chain has TRBV7-9 and TRBJ2-2, with D unresolved. The CDR3 spans 13 residues. With 3 bases removed from V and 4 bases from J, the gap between germline ends came to 6 bases. Germline CDR1 is SEHNR and CDR2 is FQNEAQ (reference sequence). CDR3 in amino acids: CASSLSVTGELFF. The CDR3 DNA follows: TGTGCCAGCAGCTTGAGTGTCACCGGGGAGCTGTTTTTT.

The rearrangement joins TRBV21-1 to TRBJ1-6; the table's D call, TRBD1, has no DNA check behind it. TRBV21-1 is flagged as a pseudogene. The length of the CDR3 is 16 residues. The CDR3 spells CASSKVLKWSGDRGHF. The CDR3 DNA follows: TGTGCCAGCAGCAAAGTTTTAAAGTGGAGTGGGGACAGGGGACACTTT.

The V and J genes are TRBV6-2 or TRBV6-3 and TRBJ2-7, with 9 positions matching TRBD2. The CDR3 has 13 residues. With 5 bases clipped from V and 1 base from J, the junction kept 0 bases outside the gene matches. Germline assignment: CDR1 MNHEY and CDR2 SVGEGT. CDR3 amino acids: CASSAGGSYEQYF. As DNA, the CDR3 is TGTGCCAGCAGTGCGGGGGGGTCCTACGAGCAGTACTTC.

V is TRBV5-1 and J is TRBJ2-7; D may be TRBD1 (6 bases). Trimming removed 5 bases at V and 6 bases at J, with 15 bases between. Germline V CDR1 and CDR2: SGHRS, YFSETQ. CDR3 size: 13 residues. The DNA of the CDR3 is TGCGCCAGCAGTTTCCTCAGGGGTCCCGAGCAGTACTTC. This translates into CASSFLRGPEQYF.

The chain couples TRBV6-5 to TRBJ1-3, with D unclear. V was trimmed by 6 bases and J by 4 bases, leaving 4 bases between them. This CDR3 spans 11 amino acids. The germline V gene has CDR1 MNHEY and CDR2 SVGAGI. The chain's CDR3 is CASSQGNTIYF. CDR3 sequence (DNA): TGTGCCAGCAGCCAAGGAAACACCATATATTTT.

This chain joins TRBV6-1 and TRBJ1-2; TRBD1 matches at 12 bases. The CDR3 runs to 16 residues. The ends lost 3 bases at V and 3 bases at J; junction bases unmatched: 5. Per germline, CDR1 MNHNS and CDR2 SASEGT. Written as DNA, the CDR3 is TGTGCCAGCAGTGATTTCGGGACAGGGGGCTACTATGGCTACACCTTC. It encodes CASSDFGTGGYYGYTF.

The chain links TRBV7-9 to TRBJ2-5, with TRBD1 as a possible D gene (6 bases). V lost 4 bases, J lost 5 bases, and 23 bases lay in between. The CDR3 has 17 residues. The germline V gene encodes CDR1 SEHNR and CDR2 FQNEAQ (reference sequence). The CDR3 reads CASSSNKAGAVGETQYF. The CDR3 region has the DNA TGTGCCAGCAGCTCTAATAAGGCAGGGGCGGTGGGGGAGACCCAGTACTTC. Filled out from reference TRBV7-9 and TRBJ2-5, the complete variable domain reads DTGVSQNPRHKITKRGQNVTFRCDPISEHNRLYWYRQTLGQGPEFLTYFQNEAQLEKSRLLSDRFSAERPKGSFSTLEIQRTEQGDSAMYLCASSSNKAGAVGETQYFGPGTRLLVL.

Comments on this clone: The identical CDR3 is also encoded by other nucleotide sequences in the sample. This sequence joins TRBV27 and TRBJ1-5, with D unclear. The V end was cut by 3 bases, the J end by 0 bases, with 6 bases between. Germline V gene data show CDR1 as MNHEY and CDR2 as SMNVEV (reference sequence). This CDR3 comprises 14 residues. CDR3 loop: CASSLRYSNQPQHF. The CDR3 region has the DNA TGTGCCAGCAGTTTGCGGTATAGCAATCAGCCCCAGCATTTT.

The chain recombines TRBV28 with TRBJ2-5; TRBD2 matches 12 bases. Per germline, CDR1 MDHEN and CDR2 SYDVKM. The CDR3 sequence is 15 residues long. The V gene end was trimmed by 2 bases and the J gene end by 3 bases; junction bases not matched to a gene: 1. The CDR3 spells CASSLASGGEETQYF. CDR3 nucleotides: TGTGCCAGCAGTTTAGCTAGCGGGGGGGAAGAGACCCAGTACTTC.

This clone was picked up a small number of times. This chain uses TRBV9 with TRBJ1-1; D remains unclear. V lost 0 bases and J 3 bases, leaving 6 bases between the germline ends. The length of the CDR3 is 13 residues. Germline CDR1 SGDLS, CDR2 YYNGEE. The CDR3 bases are TGTGCCAGCAGCGTAGGGGCCTACACTGAAGCTTTCTTT. It specifies CASSVGAYTEAFF.

This chain connects TRBV7-9 to TRBJ2-1; D may be TRBD1 (6 bases). The CDR3 loop spans 15 amino acids. Germline V gives CDR1 SEHNR, CDR2 FQNEAQ (reference sequence). The germline V and J ends were trimmed by 3 bases and 8 bases, with 17 bases remaining between them. DNA for the CDR3: TGTGCCAGCAGCTTGCCGGGACAAAGGGCCCATGAGCAGTTCTTC. Residues: CASSLPGQRAHEQFF.